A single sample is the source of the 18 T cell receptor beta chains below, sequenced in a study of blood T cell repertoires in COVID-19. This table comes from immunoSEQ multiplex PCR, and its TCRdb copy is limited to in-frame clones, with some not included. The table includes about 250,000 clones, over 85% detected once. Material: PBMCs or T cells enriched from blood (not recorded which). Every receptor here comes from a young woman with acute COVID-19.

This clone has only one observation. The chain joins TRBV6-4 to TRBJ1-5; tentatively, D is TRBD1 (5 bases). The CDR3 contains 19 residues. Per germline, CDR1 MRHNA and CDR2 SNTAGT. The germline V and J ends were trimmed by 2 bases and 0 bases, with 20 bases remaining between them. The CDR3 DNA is TGTGCCAGCAGTGACGGGGGACTCCCTTACCTTTATAGCAATCAGCCCCAGCATTTT. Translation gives CASSDGGLPYLYSNQPQHF.

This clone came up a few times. CDR3 sequence reads: CASGRAQGTNTGELFF. DNA for the CDR3: TGTGCTAGTGGTAGGGCCCAGGGGACGAACACCGGGGAGCTGTTTTTT. The J gene is TRBJ2-2, the V gene TRBV12-5, with D possibly being TRBD1 (6 bases). The CDR3 loop spans 16 amino acids. Looked up from germline, CDR1 is LGHNT and CDR2 is FRNRAP. Between the trimmed V and J ends, which lost 5 bases and 0 bases, there was a span of 13 bases.

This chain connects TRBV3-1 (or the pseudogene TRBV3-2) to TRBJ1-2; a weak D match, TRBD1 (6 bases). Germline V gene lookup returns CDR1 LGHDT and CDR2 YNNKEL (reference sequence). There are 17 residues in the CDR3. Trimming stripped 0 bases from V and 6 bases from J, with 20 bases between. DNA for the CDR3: TGTGCCAGCAGCCAAGATGTCCGGGACATTCCAGGCGATGGCTACACCTTC. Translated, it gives CASSQDVRDIPGDGYTF.

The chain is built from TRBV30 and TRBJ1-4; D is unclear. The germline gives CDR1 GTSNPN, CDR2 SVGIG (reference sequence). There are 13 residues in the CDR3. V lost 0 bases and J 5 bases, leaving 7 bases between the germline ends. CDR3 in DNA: TGTGCCTGGAGTGTGGAACAGAATGAAAAACTGTTTTTT. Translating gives CAWSVEQNEKLFF.

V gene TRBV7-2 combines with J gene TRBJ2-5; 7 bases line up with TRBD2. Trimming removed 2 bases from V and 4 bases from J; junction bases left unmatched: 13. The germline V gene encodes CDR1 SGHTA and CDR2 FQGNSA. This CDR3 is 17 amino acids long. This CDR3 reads CASSLLVGPREGETQYF. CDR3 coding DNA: TGTGCCAGCAGCTTACTCGTTGGGCCGAGGGAGGGAGAGACCCAGTACTTC. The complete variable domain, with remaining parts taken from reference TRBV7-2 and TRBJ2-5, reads GAGVSQSPSNKVTEKGKDVELRCDPISGHTALYWYRQSLGQGLEFLIYFQGNSAPDKSGLPSDRFSAERTGGSVSTLTIQRTQQEDSAVYLCASSLLVGPREGETQYFGPGTRLLVL.

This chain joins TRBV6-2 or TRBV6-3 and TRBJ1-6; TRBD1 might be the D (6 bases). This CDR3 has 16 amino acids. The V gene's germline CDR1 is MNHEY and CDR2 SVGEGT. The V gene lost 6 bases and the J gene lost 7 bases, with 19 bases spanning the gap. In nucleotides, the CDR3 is TGTGCCAGCAGCAAGGATCAGGGGCGCGGAAATTCACCCCTCCACTTT. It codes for CASSKDQGRGNSPLHF.

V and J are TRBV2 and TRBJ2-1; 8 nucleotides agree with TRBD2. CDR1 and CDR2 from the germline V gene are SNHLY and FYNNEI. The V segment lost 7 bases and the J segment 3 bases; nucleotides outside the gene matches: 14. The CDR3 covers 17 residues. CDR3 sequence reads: CASTSPSGGLIYNEQFF. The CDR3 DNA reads TGTGCCAGCACCTCACCTTCGGGAGGGCTCATCTACAATGAGCAGTTCTTC.

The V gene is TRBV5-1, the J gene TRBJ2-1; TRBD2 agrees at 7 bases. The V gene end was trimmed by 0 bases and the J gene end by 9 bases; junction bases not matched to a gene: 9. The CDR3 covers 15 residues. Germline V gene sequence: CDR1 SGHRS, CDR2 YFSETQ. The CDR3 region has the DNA TGCGCCAGCAGCTTGGCCCCGACGCGGGGGATTGAGCAGTTCTTC. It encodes CASSLAPTRGIEQFF.

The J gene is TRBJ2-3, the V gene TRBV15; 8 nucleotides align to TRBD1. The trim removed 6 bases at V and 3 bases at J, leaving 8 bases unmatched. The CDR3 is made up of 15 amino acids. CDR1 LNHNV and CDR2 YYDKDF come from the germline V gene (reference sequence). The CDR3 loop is CATRDRASGTDTQYF. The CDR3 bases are TGTGCCACCAGGGACAGGGCCTCAGGTACAGATACGCAGTATTTT.

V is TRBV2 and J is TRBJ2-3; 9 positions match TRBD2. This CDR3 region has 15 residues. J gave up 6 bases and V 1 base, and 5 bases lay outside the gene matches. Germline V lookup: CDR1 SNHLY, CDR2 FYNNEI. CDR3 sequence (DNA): TGTGCCAGCAGTGAAGGCCCGCGGGGGGGGGATACGCAGTATTTT. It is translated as CASSEGPRGGDTQYF.

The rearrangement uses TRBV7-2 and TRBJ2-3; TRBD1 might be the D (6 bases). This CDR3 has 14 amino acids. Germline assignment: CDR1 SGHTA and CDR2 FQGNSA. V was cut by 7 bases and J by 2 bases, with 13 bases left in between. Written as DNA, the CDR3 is TGTGCCAGCAACGTAGGGGGATACACAGATACGCAGTATTTT. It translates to CASNVGGYTDTQYF.

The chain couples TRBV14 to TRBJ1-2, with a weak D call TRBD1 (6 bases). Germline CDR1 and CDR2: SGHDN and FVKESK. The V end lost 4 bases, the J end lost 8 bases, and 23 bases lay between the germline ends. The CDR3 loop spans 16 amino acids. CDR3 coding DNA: TGTGCCAGCAGCCCTTGGGCCGGGGACAATCTCCGGGGCTACACCTTC. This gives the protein CASSPWAGDNLRGYTF.

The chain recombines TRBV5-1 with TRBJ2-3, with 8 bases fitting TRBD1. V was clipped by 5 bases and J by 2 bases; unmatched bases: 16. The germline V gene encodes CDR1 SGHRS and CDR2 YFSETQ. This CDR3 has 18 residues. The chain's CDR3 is CASRTPFATGAPTDTQYF. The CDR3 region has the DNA TGCGCCAGCAGGACCCCCTTCGCGACAGGGGCCCCCACAGATACGCAGTATTTT.

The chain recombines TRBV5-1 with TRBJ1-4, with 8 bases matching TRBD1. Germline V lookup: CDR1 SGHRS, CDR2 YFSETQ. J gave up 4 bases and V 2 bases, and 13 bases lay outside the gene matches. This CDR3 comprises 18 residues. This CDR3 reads CASSFDRGHPSLNEKLFF. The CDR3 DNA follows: TGCGCCAGCAGCTTTGACAGGGGCCATCCATCTCTTAATGAAAAACTGTTTTTT.

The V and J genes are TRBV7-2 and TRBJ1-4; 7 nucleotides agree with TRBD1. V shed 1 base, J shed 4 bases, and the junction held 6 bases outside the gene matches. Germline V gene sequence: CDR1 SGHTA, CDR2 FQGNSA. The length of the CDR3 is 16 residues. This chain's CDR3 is CASSLVGGTVNEKLFF. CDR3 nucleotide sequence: TGTGCCAGCAGCTTAGTAGGGGGGACAGTTAATGAAAAACTGTTTTTT.

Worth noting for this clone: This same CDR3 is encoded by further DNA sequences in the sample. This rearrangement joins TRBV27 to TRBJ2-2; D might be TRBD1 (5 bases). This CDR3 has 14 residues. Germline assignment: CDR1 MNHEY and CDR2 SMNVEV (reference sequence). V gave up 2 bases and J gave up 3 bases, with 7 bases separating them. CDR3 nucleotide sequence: TGTGCCAGCAGTTTAGCAGGGTACACCGGGGAGCTGTTTTTT. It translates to CASSLAGYTGELFF.

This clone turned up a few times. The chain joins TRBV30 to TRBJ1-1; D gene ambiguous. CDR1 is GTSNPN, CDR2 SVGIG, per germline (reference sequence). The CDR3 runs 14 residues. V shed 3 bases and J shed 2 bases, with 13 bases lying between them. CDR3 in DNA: TGTGCCTGGAGCCCGACCATGGGCAACACTGAAGCTTTCTTT. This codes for CAWSPTMGNTEAFF.

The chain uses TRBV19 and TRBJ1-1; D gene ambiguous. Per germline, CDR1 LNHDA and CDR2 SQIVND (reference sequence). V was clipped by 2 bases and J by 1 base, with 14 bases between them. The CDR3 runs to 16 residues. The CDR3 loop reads CASSIRREVWNTEAFF. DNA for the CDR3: TGTGCCAGTAGTATAAGGAGGGAGGTTTGGAACACTGAAGCTTTCTTT.